This T cell receptor (beta chain) appears in the sequencing data of a study of blood T cell repertoires in COVID-19. Per the germline V gene, CDR1 is LGHNT and CDR2 is FRNRAP. The CDR3 loop spans 15 amino acids. Trimming removed 4 bases at V and 0 bases at J, with 10 bases between. Profiling relied on immunoSEQ multiplex PCR, and the TCRdb table lists in-frame clones only, not all of them. Among 200,000 to 250,000 clones, approximately 90% were seen once, and the ten largest hold 0.8% to 1%. The rearrangement uses TRBV12-5 and TRBJ1-3, with D perhaps matching TRBD1 (6 bases). The sample was peripheral blood. The sequence derives from a man between 60 and 75 years old with COVID-19, enrolled during active disease. The CDR3 DNA follows: TGTGCTAGTGGTTCGAGGGGGTACTCTGGAAACACCATATATTTT. This gives the protein CASGSRGYSGNTIYF. Full variable domain (outside the CDR3, taken from reference TRBV12-5 and TRBJ1-3): DARVTQTPRHKVTEMGQEVTMRCQPILGHNTVFWYRQTMMQGLELLAYFRNRAPLDDSGMPKDRFSAEMPDATLATLKIQPSEPRDSAVYFCASGSRGYSGNTIYFGEGSWLTVV.